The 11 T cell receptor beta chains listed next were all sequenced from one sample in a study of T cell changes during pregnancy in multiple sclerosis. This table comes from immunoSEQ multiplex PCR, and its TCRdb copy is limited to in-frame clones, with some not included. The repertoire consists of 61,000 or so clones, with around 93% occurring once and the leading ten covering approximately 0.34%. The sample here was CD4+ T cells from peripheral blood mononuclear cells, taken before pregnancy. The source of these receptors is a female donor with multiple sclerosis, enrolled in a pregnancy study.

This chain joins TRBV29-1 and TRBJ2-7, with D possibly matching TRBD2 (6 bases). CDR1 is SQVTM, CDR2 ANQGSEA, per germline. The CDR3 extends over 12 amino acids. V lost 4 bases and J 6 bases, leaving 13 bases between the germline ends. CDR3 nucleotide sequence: TGCAGCGTTGCGGCGGGATGGGGCGAGCAGTACTTC. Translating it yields CSVAAGWGEQYF.

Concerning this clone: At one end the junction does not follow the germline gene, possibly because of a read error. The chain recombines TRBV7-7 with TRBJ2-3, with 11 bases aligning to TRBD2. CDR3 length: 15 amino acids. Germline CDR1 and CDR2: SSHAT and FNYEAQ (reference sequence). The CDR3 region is CASSLAGGRTDTQYF. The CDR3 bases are TGTGCTAGCAGTTTAGCGGGAGGGCGCACAGATACGCAGTATTTT.

The CDR3: CATSRGLEETQYF. As DNA, the CDR3 is TGTGCCACCAGCAGAGGCCTGGAGGAGACCCAGTACTTC. The rearrangement links TRBV15 to TRBJ2-5; D not certain. Germline CDR1 is LNHNV and CDR2 is YYDKDF (reference sequence). V lost 1 base, J lost 5 bases, and 8 bases lay in between. The CDR3 consists of 13 residues. Looking up the rest from reference TRBV15 and TRBJ2-5 gives the full variable domain: DAMVIQNPRYQVTQFGKPVTLSCSQTLNHNVMYWYQQKSSQAPKLLFHYYDKDFNNEADTPDNFQSRRPNTSFCFLDIRSPGLGDTAMYLCATSRGLEETQYFGPGTRLLVL.

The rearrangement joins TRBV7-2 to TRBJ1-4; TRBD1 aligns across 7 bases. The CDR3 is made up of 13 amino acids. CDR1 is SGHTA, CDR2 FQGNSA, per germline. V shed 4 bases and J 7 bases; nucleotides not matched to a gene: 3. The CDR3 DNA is TGTGCCAGCAGCTCTGGGACAGTTGAAAAACTGTTTTTT. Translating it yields CASSSGTVEKLFF.

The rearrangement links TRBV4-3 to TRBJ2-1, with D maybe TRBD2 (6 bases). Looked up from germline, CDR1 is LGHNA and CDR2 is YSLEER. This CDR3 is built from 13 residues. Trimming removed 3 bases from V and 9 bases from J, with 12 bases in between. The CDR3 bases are TGCGCCAGCAGCCAGGAGGGATGGGGTGAGCAGTTCTTC. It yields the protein CASSQEGWGEQFF.

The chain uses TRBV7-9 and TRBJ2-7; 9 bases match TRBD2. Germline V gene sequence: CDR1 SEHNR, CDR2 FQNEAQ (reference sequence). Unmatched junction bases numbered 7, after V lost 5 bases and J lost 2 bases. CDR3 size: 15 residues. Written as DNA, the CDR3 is TGTGCCAGCAGCGCCGTCGCTAGCGGGACCTACGAGCAGTACTTC. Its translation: CASSAVASGTYEQYF. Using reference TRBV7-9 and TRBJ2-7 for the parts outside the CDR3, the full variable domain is DTGVSQNPRHKITKRGQNVTFRCDPISEHNRLYWYRQTLGQGPEFLTYFQNEAQLEKSRLLSDRFSAERPKGSFSTLEIQRTEQGDSAMYLCASSAVASGTYEQYFGPGTRLTVT.

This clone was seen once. CDR3 protein: CASIPGLQLYEQYF. DNA for the CDR3: TGTGCCAGCATCCCGGGACTACAACTCTACGAGCAGTACTTC. The chain is built from TRBV9 and TRBJ2-7; 7 bases align to TRBD2. CDR1 SGDLS and CDR2 YYNGEE come from the germline V gene. The CDR3 is 14 amino acids. V lost 6 bases to trimming and J lost 3 bases; unmatched junction nucleotides: 9.

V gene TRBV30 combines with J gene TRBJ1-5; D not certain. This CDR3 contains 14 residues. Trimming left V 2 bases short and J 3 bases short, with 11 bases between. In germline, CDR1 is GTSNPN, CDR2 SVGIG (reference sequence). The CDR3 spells CAWSHSGFNQPQHF. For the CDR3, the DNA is TGTGCCTGGAGTCACTCCGGGTTCAATCAGCCCCAGCATTTT. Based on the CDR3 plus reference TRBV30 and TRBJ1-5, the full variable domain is SQTIHQWPATLVQPVGSPLSLECTVEGTSNPNLYWYRQAAGRGLQLLFYSVGIGQISSEVPQNLSASRPQDRQFILSSKKLLLSDSGFYLCAWSHSGFNQPQHFGDGTRLSIL.

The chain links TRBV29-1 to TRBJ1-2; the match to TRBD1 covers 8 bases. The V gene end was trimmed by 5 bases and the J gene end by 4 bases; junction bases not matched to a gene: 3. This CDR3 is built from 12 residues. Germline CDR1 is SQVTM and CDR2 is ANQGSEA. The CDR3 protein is CSVLTGAYGYTF. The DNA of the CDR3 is TGCAGCGTTTTGACAGGGGCCTATGGCTACACCTTC.

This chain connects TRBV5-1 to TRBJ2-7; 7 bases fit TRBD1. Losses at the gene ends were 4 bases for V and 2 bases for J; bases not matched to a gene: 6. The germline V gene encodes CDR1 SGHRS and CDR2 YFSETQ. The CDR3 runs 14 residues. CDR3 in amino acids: CASSVDRSTYEQYF. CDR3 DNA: TGCGCCAGCAGCGTGGACAGGAGCACCTACGAGCAGTACTTC.

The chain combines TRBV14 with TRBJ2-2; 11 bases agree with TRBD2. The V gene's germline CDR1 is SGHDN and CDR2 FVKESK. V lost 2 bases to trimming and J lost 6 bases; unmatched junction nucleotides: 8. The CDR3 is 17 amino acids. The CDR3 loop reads CASSQRASGRFPGELFF. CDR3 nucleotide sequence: TGTGCCAGCAGCCAAAGGGCTAGCGGGAGGTTTCCCGGGGAGCTGTTTTTT.